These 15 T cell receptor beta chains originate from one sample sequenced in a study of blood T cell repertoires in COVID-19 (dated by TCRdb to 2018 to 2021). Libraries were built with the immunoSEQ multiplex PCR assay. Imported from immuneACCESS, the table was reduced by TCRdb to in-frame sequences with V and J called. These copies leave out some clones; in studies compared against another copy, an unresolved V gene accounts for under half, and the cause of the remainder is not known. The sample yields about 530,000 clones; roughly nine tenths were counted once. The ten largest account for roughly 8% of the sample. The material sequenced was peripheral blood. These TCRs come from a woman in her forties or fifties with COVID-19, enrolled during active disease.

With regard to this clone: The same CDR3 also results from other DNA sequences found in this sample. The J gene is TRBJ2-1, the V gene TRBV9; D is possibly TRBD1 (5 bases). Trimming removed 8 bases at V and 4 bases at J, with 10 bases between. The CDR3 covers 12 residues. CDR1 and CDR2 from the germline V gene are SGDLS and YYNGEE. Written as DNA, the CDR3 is TGTGCCAGTTCGGACACTTACAATGAGCAGTTCTTC. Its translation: CASSDTYNEQFF.

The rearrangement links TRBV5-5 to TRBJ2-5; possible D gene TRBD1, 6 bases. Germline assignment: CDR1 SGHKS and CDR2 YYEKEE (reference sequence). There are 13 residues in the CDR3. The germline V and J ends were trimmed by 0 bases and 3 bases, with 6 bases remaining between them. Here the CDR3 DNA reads TGTGCCAGCAGCTTGGGGACAGAAGAGACCCAGTACTTC. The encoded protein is CASSLGTEETQYF.

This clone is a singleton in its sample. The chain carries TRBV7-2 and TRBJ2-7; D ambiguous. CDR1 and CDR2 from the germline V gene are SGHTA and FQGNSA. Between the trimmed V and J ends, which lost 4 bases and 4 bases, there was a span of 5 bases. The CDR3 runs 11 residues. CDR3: CASSSLYEQYF. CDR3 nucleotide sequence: TGTGCCAGCAGCTCCCTTTACGAGCAGTACTTC.

The CDR3 loop is CASSSLGDADTQYF. The CDR3 DNA reads TGTGCCAGCAGCTCCCTAGGAGACGCAGATACGCAGTATTTT. The V call is TRBV5-6, the J call TRBJ2-3; no clear D gene. This CDR3 spans 14 amino acids. Deletions cut 3 bases from V and 4 bases from J, with 12 bases between. Germline CDR1 SGHDT, CDR2 YYEEEE.

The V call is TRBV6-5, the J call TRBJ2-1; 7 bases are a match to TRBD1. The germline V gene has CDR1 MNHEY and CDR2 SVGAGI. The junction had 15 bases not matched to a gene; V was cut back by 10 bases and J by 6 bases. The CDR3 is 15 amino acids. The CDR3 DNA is TGTGCCACCCTCCCAGGGACAGACCCTGGCAATGAGCAGTTCTTC. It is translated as CATLPGTDPGNEQFF.

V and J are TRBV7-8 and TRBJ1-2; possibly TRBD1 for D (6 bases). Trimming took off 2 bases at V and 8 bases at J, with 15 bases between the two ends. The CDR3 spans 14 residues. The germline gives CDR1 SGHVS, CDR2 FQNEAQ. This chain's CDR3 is CASSLNGGVWGYTF. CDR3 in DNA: TGTGCCAGCAGCTTAAATGGGGGCGTTTGGGGCTACACCTTC.

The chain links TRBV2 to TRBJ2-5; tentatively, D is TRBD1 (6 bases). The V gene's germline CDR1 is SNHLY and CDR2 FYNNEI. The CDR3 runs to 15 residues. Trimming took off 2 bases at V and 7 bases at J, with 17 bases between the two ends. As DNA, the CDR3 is TGTGCCAGCAGTGAACCCCTCCAGGGGCTGGTGACCCAGTACTTC. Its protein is CASSEPLQGLVTQYF.

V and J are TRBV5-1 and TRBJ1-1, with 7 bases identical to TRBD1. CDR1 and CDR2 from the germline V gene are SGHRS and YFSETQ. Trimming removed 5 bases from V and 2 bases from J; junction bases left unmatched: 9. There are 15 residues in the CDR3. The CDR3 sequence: CASSLSGTANTEAFF. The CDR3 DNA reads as TGCGCCAGCAGTTTAAGTGGGACAGCTAACACTGAAGCTTTCTTT.

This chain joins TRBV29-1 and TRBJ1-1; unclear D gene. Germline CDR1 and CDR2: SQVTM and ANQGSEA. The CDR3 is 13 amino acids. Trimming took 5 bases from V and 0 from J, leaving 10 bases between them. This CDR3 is CSVPSGMNTEAFF. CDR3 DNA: TGCAGCGTTCCCTCTGGCATGAACACTGAAGCTTTCTTT.

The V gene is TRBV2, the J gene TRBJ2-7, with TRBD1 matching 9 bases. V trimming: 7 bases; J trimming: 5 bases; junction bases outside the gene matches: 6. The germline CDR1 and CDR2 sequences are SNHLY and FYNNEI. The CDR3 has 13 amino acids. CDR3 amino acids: CASTDRGFHEQYF. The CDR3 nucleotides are TGTGCCAGCACGGACAGGGGATTTCACGAGCAGTACTTC.

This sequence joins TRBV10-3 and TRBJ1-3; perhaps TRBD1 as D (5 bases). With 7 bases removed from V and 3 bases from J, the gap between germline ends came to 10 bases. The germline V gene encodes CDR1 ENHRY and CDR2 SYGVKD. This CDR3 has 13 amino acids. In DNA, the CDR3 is TGTGCCATCATGGAGGGGAATGGAAACACCATATATTTT. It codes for CAIMEGNGNTIYF.

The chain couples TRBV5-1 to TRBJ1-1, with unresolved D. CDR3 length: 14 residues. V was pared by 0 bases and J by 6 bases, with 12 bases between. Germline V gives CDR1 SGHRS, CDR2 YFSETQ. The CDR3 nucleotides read TGCGCCAGCAGCTTGGCCGTTAGATATTCTGAAGCTTTCTTT. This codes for CASSLAVRYSEAFF. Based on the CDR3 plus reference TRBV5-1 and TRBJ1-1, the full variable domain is KAGVTQTPRYLIKTRGQQVTLSCSPISGHRSVSWYQQTPGQGLQFLFEYFSETQRNKGNFPGRFSGRQFSNSRSEMNVSTLELGDSALYLCASSLAVRYSEAFFGQGTRLTVV.

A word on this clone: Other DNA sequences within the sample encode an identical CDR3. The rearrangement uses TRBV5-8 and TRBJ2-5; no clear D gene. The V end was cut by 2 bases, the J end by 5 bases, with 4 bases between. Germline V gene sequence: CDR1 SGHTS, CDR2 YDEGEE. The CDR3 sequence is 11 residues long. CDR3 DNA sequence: TGTGCCAGCAGCTTCATCGAGACCCAGTACTTC. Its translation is CASSFIETQYF. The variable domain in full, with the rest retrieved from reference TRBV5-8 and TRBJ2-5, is EAGVTQSPTHLIKTRGQQATLRCSPISGHTSVYWYQQALGLGLQFLLWYDEGEERNRGNFPPRFSGRQFPNYSSELNVNALELEDSALYLCASSFIETQYFGPGTRLLVL.

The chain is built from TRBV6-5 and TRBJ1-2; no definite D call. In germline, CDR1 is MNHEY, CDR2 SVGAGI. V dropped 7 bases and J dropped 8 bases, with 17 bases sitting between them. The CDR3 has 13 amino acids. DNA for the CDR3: TGTGCCAGCACCCACTCCCCCGGAGAAGGCTACACCTTC. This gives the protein CASTHSPGEGYTF.

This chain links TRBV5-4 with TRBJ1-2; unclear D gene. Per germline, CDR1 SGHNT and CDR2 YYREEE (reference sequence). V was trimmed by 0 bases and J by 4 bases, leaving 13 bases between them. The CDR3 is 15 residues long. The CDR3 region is CASSLGLALGYGYTF. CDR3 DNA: TGTGCCAGCAGCTTGGGACTGGCTTTAGGCTATGGCTACACCTTC.